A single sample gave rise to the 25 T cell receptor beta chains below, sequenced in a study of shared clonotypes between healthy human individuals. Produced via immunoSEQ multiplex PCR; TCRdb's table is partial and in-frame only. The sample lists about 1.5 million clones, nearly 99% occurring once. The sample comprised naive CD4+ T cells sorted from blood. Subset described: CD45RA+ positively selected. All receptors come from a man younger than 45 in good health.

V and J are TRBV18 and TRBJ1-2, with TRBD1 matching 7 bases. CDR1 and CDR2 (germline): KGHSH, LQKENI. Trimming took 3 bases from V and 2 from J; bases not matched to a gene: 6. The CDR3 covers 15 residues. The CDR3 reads CASSPVGDSNYGYTF. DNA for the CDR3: TGTGCCAGCTCACCTGTCGGGGACAGCAACTATGGCTACACCTTC.

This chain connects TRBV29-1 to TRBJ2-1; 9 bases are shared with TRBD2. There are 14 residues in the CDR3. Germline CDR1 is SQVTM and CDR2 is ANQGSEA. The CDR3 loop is CTFSSGMRVFEQFF. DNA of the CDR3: TGCACCTTCTCTAGCGGGATGAGGGTGTTTGAGCAGTTCTTC.

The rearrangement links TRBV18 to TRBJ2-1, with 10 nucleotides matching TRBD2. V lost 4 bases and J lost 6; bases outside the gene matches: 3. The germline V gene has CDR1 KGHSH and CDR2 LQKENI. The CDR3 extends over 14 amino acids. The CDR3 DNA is TGTGCCAGCTCACGTCTAGCGGGAGCCAATGAGCAGTTCTTC. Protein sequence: CASSRLAGANEQFF.

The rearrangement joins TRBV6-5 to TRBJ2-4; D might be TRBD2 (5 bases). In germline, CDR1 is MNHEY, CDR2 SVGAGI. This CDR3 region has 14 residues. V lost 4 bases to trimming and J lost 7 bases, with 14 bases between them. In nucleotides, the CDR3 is TGTGCCAGCAGTTTCGGGGTCGGAACGAACATTCAGTACTTC. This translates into CASSFGVGTNIQYF.

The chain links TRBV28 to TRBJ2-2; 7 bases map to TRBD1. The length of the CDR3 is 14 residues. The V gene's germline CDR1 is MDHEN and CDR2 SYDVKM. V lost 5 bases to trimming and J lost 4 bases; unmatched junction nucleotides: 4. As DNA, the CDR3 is TGTGCCAGCAGTCCAGACAGGGCCACCGGGGAGCTGTTTTTT. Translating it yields CASSPDRATGELFF. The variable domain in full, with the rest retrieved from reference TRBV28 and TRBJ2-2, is DVKVTQSSRYLVKRTGEKVFLECVQDMDHENMFWYRQDPGLGLRLIYFSYDVKMKEKGDIPEGYSVSREKKERFSLILESASTNQTSMYLCASSPDRATGELFFGEGSRLTVL.

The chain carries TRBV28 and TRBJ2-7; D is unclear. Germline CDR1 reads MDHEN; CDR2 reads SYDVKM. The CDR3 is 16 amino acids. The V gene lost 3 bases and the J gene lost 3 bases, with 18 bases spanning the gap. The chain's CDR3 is CASSFRPNAGLYEQYF. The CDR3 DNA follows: TGTGCCAGCAGTTTTAGGCCCAATGCAGGCCTCTACGAGCAGTACTTC.

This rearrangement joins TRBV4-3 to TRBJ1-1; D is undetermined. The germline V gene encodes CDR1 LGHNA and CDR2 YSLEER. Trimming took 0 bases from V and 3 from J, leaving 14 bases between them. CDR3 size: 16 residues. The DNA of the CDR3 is TGCGCCAGCAGCCAAGAGAAACTGGGGTTGTACACTGAAGCTTTCTTT. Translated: CASSQEKLGLYTEAFF.

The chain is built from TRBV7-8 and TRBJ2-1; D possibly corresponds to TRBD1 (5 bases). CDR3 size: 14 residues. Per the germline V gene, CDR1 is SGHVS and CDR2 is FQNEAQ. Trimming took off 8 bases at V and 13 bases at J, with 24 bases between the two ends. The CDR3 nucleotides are TGTGCCAGCGGACATTACTTAGGACACCCAAACCAGTTCTTC. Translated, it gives CASGHYLGHPNQFF.

CDR3 in amino acids: CASSIGAATEAFF. For the CDR3, the DNA is TGTGCCAGTAGTATAGGGGCAGCCACTGAAGCTTTCTTT. The chain uses TRBV19 and TRBJ1-1; D uncertain. Germline V gene lookup returns CDR1 LNHDA and CDR2 SQIVND (reference sequence). The ends were cut back, 1 base at V and 4 bases at J, with 7 bases in the middle. The CDR3 contains 13 residues.

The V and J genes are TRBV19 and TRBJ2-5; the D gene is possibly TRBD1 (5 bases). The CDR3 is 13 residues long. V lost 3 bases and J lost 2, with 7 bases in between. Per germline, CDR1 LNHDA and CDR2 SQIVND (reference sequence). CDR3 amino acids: CASSMNRQETQYF. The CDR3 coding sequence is TGTGCCAGTAGTATGAACAGGCAAGAGACCCAGTACTTC. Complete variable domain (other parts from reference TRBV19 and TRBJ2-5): DGGITQSPKYLFRKEGQNVTLSCEQNLNHDAMYWYRQDPGQGLRLIYYSQIVNDFQKGDIAEGYSVSREKKESFPLTVTSAQKNPTAFYLCASSMNRQETQYFGPGTRLLVL.

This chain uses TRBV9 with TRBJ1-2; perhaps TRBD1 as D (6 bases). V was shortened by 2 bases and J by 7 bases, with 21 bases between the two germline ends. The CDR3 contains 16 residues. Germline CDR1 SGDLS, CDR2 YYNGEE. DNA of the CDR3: TGTGCCAGCAGCGTTCCCTCTAAGGGGGGCGCGGGTGGCTACACCTTC. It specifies CASSVPSKGGAGGYTF.

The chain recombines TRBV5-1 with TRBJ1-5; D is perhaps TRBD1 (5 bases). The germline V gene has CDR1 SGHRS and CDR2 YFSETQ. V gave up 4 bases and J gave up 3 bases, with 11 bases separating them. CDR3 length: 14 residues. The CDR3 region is CASSPGPNNQPQHF. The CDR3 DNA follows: TGCGCCAGCAGCCCGGGACCAAACAATCAGCCCCAGCATTTT.

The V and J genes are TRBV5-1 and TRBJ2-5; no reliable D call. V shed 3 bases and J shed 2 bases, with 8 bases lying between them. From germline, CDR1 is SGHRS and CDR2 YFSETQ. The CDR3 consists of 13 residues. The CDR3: CASSSWTQETQYF. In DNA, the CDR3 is TGCGCCAGCAGCTCCTGGACGCAAGAGACCCAGTACTTC.

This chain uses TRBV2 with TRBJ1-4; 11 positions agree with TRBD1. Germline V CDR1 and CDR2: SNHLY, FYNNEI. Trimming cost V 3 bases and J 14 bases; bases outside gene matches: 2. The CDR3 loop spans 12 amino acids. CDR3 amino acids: CASSDRDRGLFF. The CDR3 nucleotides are TGTGCCAGCAGTGACCGGGACAGGGGGCTGTTTTTT. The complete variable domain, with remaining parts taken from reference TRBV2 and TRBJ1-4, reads EPEVTQTPSHQVTQMGQEVILRCVPISNHLYFYWYRQILGQKVEFLVSFYNNEISEKSEIFDDQFSVERPDGSNFTLKIRSTKLEDSAMYFCASSDRDRGLFFGSGTQLSVL.

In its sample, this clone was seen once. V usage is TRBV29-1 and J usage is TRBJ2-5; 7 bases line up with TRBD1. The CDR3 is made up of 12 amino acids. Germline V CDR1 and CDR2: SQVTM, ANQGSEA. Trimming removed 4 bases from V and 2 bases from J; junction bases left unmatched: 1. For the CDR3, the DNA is TGCAGCGTTGGGGGACAGCAAGAGACCCAGTACTTC. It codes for CSVGGQQETQYF.

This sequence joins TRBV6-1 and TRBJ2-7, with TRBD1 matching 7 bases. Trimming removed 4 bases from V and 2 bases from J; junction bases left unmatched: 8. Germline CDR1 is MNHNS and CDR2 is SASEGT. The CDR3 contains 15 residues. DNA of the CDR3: TGTGCCAGCAGTGCCCTATCGGGACAGACCTACGAGCAGTACTTC. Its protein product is CASSALSGQTYEQYF.

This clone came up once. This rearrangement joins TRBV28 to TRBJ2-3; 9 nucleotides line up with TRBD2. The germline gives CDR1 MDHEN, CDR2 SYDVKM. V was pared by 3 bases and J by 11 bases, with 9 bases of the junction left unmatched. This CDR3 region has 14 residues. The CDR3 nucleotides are TGTGCCAGCAGTTTGGCACTAGCGGGTTATAGGCAGTATTTT. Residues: CASSLALAGYRQYF.

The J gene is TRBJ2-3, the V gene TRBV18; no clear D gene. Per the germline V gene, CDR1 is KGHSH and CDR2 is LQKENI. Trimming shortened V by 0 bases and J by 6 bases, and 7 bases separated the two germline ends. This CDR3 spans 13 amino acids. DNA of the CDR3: TGTGCCAGCTCACCACCGAATGAGGATACGCAGTATTTT. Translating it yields CASSPPNEDTQYF.

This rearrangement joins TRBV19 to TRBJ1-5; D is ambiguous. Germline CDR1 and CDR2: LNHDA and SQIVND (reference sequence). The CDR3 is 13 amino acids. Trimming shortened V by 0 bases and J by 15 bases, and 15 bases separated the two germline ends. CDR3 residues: CASSIDLMQPMHF. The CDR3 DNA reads TGTGCCAGTAGTATAGATCTTATGCAGCCCATGCATTTT.

The CDR3 DNA reads TGTGCCAGCAGTTTTAAGTCAGGGACGGCCTACGGCTACACCTTC. This codes for CASSFKSGTAYGYTF. This sequence joins TRBV27 and TRBJ1-2, with a possible D match to TRBD1 (5 bases). This CDR3 has 15 amino acids. Trimming cost V 3 bases and J 8 bases, with 19 bases left between them. In germline, CDR1 is MNHEY, CDR2 SMNVEV (reference sequence).

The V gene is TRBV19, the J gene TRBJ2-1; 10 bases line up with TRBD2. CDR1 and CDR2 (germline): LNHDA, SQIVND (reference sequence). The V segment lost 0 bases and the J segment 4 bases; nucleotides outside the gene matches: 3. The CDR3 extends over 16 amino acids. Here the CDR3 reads CASSIDSSGRYNEQFF. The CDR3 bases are TGTGCCAGTAGTATAGATTCTAGCGGGAGATACAATGAGCAGTTCTTC.

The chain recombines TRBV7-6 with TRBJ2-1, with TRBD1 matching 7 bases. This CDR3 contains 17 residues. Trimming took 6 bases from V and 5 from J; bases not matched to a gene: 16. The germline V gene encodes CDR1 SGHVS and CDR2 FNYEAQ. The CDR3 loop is CASRLTLGQGVDNEQFF. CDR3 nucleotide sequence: TGTGCCAGCAGATTAACCTTAGGTCAGGGGGTCGACAATGAGCAGTTCTTC. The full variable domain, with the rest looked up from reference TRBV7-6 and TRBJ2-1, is GAGVSQSPRYKVTKRGQDVALRCDPISGHVSLYWYRQALGQGPEFLTYFNYEAQQDKSGLPNDRFSAERPEGSISTLTIQRTEQRDSAMYRCASRLTLGQGVDNEQFFGPGTRLTVL.

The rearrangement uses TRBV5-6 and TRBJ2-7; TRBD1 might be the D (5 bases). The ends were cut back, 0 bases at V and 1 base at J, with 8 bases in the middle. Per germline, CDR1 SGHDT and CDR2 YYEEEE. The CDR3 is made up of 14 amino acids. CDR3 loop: CASSLDRLSYEQYF. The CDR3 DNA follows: TGTGCCAGCAGCTTGGACAGGTTGTCCTACGAGCAGTACTTC.

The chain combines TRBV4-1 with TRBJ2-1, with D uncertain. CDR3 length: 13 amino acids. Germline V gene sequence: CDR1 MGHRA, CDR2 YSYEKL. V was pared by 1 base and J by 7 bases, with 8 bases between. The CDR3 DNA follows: TGCGCCAGCAGCCAAGTGGTGGCAAATGAGCAGTTCTTC. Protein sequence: CASSQVVANEQFF.

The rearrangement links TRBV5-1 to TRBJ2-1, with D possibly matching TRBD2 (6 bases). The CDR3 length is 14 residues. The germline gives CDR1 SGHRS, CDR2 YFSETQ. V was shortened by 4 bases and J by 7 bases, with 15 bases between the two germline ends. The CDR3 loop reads CASSTDLLANEQFF. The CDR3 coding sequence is TGCGCCAGCAGCACCGATTTACTAGCAAATGAGCAGTTCTTC.